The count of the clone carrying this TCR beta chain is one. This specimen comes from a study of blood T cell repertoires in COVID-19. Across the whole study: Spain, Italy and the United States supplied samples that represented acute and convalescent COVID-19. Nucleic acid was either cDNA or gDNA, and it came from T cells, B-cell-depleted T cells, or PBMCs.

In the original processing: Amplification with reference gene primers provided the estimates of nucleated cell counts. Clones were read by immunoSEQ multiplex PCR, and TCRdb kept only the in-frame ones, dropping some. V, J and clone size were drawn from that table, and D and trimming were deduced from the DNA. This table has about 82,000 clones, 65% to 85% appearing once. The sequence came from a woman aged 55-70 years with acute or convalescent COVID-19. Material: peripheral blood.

The DNA of the CDR3 is TGTGCCAGCAGCTTGGCCAGGGGAGGGAATGAGCAGTTCTTC. It encodes CASSLARGGNEQFF. This chain connects TRBV11-3 to TRBJ2-1; tentatively, D is TRBD2 (7 bases). The CDR3 spans 14 residues. V was clipped by 3 bases and J by 7 bases, with 13 bases between them. CDR1 and CDR2 from the germline V gene are SGHNT and YENEEA.